Listed below are T cell receptor beta chains from one sample, sequenced in a study of T cell responses to AZD1222 COVID-19 vaccine. Assay used: immunoSEQ multiplex PCR; TCRdb lists only in-frame clones, some missing. The repertoire holds 100,000 or so clones, with around 84% as singletons. Sequencing used peripheral blood, obtained on day 0 of AZD1222 vaccination. The source is an adult in good health. Each CDR3 is given with its conserved first and last residue.

v_gene | CDR3aa
TRBV28 | CASSSNPRTGESDEAFF
TRBV7-7 | CASSLDRVSYEQYF
TRBV3-1/TRBV3-2 | CASSHTLGTGGGGYTF
TRBV9 | CASSPGLAGGRETQYF
TRBV15 | CATMRQGVAFNEQFF
TRBV30 | CAWSVGLADTYNEQFF
TRBV20-1 | CSAQGTEAFF
TRBV7-2 | CASSLEGTGEIYGYTF
TRBV27 | CASSLQTSGRAYEQYF
TRBV7-3 | CASSLTNSYEQYF
TRBV28 | CASSTAGGSGELFF
TRBV4-3 | CASSQDRFAFNEKLFF
TRBV4-1 | CASSPRTSGSGETQYF
TRBV7-2 | CASSPANTDTQYF
TRBV27 | CASSRTARGGETQYF
TRBV5-1 | CASSQSGRVPNTGELFF
TRBV15 | CATSRGGENTIYF
TRBV5-4 | CASSLAGTYEQYF
TRBV18 | CASSPEAAPLHF
TRBV28 | CASSQIGYGYTF
TRBV28 | CASSKVFNRNTIYF
TRBV29-1 | CSVDRYSYTEAFF
TRBV5-1 | CASSLESGGPTDTQYF
TRBV11-2 | CASSLGGAKPQHF
TRBV19 | CASSIDASGSYNEQFF
TRBV6-2/TRBV6-3 | CASSYLAGGQETQYF
TRBV29-1 | CSVDAGSYNEQFF
TRBV7-3 | CASSLNAGASYNEQFF
TRBV5-4 | CASSPQGSVETQYF
TRBV9 | CASSSGGGGNQPQHF
TRBV2 | CASSEGGGGLIPQHF
TRBV7-9 | CASSPKGQGVNTEAFF
TRBV5-1 | CASSLAGTGISTEAFF
TRBV4-2 | CASSQDRVGPSTKHYEQYF
TRBV4-2 | CASSQGVSGWDTGELFF
TRBV28 | CASSIQGFREKLFF
TRBV4-2 | CASSQDSSPDYEQYF
TRBV6-5 | CAGQGLMNTEAFF
TRBV7-2 | CASSPQGGLYGYTF
TRBV24-1 | CATSDSGQGGEKLFF
TRBV27 | CASSLTKFTEAFF
TRBV4-3 | CASSPARRGMNTEAFF
TRBV28 | CASSVSRDGNYGYTF
TRBV6-5 | CASSQRGESYGYTF
TRBV6-5 | CASSYSSNQPQHF
TRBV25-1 | CASRQGAEETQYF
TRBV25-1 | CASSSGQGTEAFF
TRBV27 | CASSFFRDQLQPQHF